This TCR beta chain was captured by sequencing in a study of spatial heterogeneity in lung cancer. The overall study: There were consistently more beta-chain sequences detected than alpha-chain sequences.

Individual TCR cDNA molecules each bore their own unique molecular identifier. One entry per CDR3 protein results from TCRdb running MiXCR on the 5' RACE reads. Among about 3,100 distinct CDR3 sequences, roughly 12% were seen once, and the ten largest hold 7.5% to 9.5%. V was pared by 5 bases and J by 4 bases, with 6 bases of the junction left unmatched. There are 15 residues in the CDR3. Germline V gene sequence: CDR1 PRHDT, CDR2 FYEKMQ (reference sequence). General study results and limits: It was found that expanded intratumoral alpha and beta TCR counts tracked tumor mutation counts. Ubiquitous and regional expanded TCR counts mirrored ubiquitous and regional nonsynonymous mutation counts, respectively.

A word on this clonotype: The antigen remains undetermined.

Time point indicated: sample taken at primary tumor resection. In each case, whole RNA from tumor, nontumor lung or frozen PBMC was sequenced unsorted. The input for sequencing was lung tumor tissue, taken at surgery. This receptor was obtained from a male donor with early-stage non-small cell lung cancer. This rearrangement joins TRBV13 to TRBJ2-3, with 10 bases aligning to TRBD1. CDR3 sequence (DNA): TGTGCCAGCAGCCCCGACAGGGGGCCGCCAGATACGCAGTATTTT. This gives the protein CASSPDRGPPDTQYF.